This record concerns one T cell receptor (beta chain) sequence. The sample is drawn from a study of T cells in Graves' hyperthyroidism and ophthalmopathy. Stable disease denoted Graves' hyperthyroidism without ophthalmopathy progression within 18 months. The patients, who ranged from 18 to 65 in age, presented with newly diagnosed hyperthyroidism lasting under 2 months. Per the germline V gene, CDR1 is ENHRY and CDR2 is SYGVKD. Germline trimming cut 7 bases from V and 8 bases from J; bases unmatched to any gene: 9. This CDR3 is 14 amino acids long. Amplification of TCR beta CDR3 regions used RNA as the template. The HTBI primer set was used in a first-round RT-PCR of the TCR CDR3. TCRdb redid the calling of the multiplex PCR reads with MiXCR, one entry per CDR3 protein. The sample lists roughly 710,000 distinct CDR3 sequences, roughly a third occurring once.

The receptor was isolated from a woman aged 40 to 55 with Graves' hyperthyroidism. Sequenced sample: blood. V is TRBV10-3 and J is TRBJ2-7; 12 positions match TRBD1. CDR3 protein: CAITMGQGAIQQYF. The CDR3 region has the DNA TGTGCCATCACTATGGGACAGGGGGCGATCCAGCAGTACTTC.